What follows are 14 T cell receptor beta chains derived from one specimen sequenced in a study of graft-versus-host responses after intestinal transplantation. The assay was immunoSEQ multiplex PCR, and TCRdb's table has in-frame clones only and misses some. Here the sample spans tens of thousands of clones, about 89% being singletons. Their antigens are not known. This material consisted of unstimulated CD4+ T cells sorted from spleen or lymph node cells, taken before intestinal transplant. The receptors here all came from a human donor who received an intestinal transplant.

The gene calls are TRBV27 and TRBJ1-6; tentative D call: TRBD1 (6 bases). Trimming took 1 base from V and 10 from J, leaving 14 bases between them. Per germline, CDR1 MNHEY and CDR2 SMNVEV (reference sequence). This CDR3 is built from 15 residues. The CDR3 sequence: CASSLFPQGNSPLHF. The CDR3 bases are TGTGCCAGCAGTTTATTCCCCCAGGGGAACTCACCCCTCCACTTT.

The chain recombines TRBV11-2 with TRBJ2-7; 10 positions match TRBD1. Germline CDR1 and CDR2: SGHAT and FQNNGV. The CDR3 loop spans 15 amino acids. Trimming removed 2 bases from V and 2 bases from J; junction bases left unmatched: 3. The CDR3 loop reads CASSLYGTGAYEQYF. The CDR3, as DNA: TGTGCCAGCAGCTTATATGGGACAGGGGCCTACGAGCAGTACTTC. Filled out from reference TRBV11-2 and TRBJ2-7, the complete variable domain reads EAGVAQSPRYKIIEKRQSVAFWCNPISGHATLYWYQQILGQGPKLLIQFQNNGVVDDSQLPKDRFSAERLKGVDSTLKIQPAKLEDSAVYLCASSLYGTGAYEQYFGPGTRLTVT.

The rearrangement uses TRBV30 and TRBJ1-5, with D perhaps matching TRBD1 (5 bases). The CDR3 is made up of 13 amino acids. Germline assignment: CDR1 GTSNPN and CDR2 SVGIG (reference sequence). V was trimmed by 4 bases and J by 5 bases, leaving 12 bases between them. The CDR3, as DNA: TGTGCCTGGAATTCAGGAGGGGATCAGCCCCAGCATTTT. It encodes CAWNSGGDQPQHF.

CDR3 DNA: TGTGCCAGCAGCTCGGTCCACAATGAGCAGTTCTTC. Protein product: CASSSVHNEQFF. The chain links TRBV5-4 to TRBJ2-1; no clear D. The CDR3 covers 12 residues. Germline V gives CDR1 SGHNT, CDR2 YYREEE (reference sequence). Trimming cost V 3 bases and J 5 bases, with 6 bases left between them.

The genes are TRBV27 and TRBJ2-7; 11 positions agree with TRBD2. V trimming: 2 bases; J trimming: 3 bases; junction bases outside the gene matches: 3. This CDR3 comprises 15 residues. Germline V lookup: CDR1 MNHEY, CDR2 SMNVEV (reference sequence). Here the CDR3 reads CASSLTSGRRYEQYF. The CDR3 DNA follows: TGTGCCAGCAGTTTAACTAGCGGGAGACGCTACGAGCAGTACTTC.

The chain joins TRBV28 to TRBJ2-5; TRBD1 matches at 7 bases. The CDR3 length is 14 residues. The trim removed 3 bases at V and 1 base at J, leaving 2 bases unmatched. CDR1 and CDR2 (germline): MDHEN, SYDVKM. CDR3 sequence: CASSFRQGQETQYF. The DNA for the CDR3 is TGTGCCAGCAGTTTCAGACAGGGCCAAGAGACCCAGTACTTC.

J is TRBJ2-1 and V is TRBV28, with 16 bases lining up with TRBD2. Trimming at V came to 8 bases and at J to 0 bases, leaving 4 bases not matched to a gene. The length of the CDR3 is 17 residues. Germline V CDR1 and CDR2: MDHEN, SYDVKM. As DNA, the CDR3 is TGTGCCAGCTTGGGACTAGCGGGAGGGAGCTCCTACAATGAGCAGTTCTTC. Translating it yields CASLGLAGGSSYNEQFF.

V gene TRBV28 combines with J gene TRBJ2-7, with 8 nucleotides matching TRBD1. Germline-derived CDR1 and CDR2 are MDHEN and SYDVKM. With 2 bases clipped from V and 1 base from J, the junction kept 1 base outside the gene matches. This CDR3 is 14 amino acids long. The CDR3 DNA reads as TGTGCCAGCAGTTTAACAGGGGGGTCCTACGAGCAGTACTTC. Its protein product is CASSLTGGSYEQYF.

The J gene is TRBJ1-6, the V gene TRBV4-2, with TRBD1 identical over 8 bases. The germline V gene has CDR1 LGHNA and CDR2 YNFKEQ. Losses at the gene ends were 4 bases for V and 7 bases for J; bases not matched to a gene: 6. This CDR3 contains 15 residues. The CDR3 DNA reads as TGTGCCAGCAGCCTACTGACAGGGGAGAATTCACCCCTCCACTTT. Protein sequence: CASSLLTGENSPLHF.

The chain has TRBV19 and TRBJ2-2, with TRBD2 identical over 9 bases. CDR1 is LNHDA and CDR2 is SQIVND in the germline V gene (reference sequence). J was trimmed by 2 bases and V by 5 bases; bases with no gene match: 3. The CDR3 is made up of 15 amino acids. In DNA form, the CDR3 reads TGTGCCAGTAGTCGACTAGCGGTTAACACCGGGGAGCTGTTTTTT. Translation gives CASSRLAVNTGELFF.

The chain uses TRBV5-1 and TRBJ2-3; maybe TRBD2 (6 bases). This CDR3 is 15 amino acids long. The ends were cut back, 4 bases at V and 1 base at J, with 13 bases in the middle. The germline gives CDR1 SGHRS, CDR2 YFSETQ. As DNA, the CDR3 is TGCGCCAGCAGCCAGACCCCGGGAGGCACAGATACGCAGTATTTT. This translates into CASSQTPGGTDTQYF.

The count of this clone is one. The CDR3 is CASSLGGTAGDKETQYF. Written as DNA, the CDR3 is TGTGCCAGCAGCTTGGGGGGGACGGCAGGGGACAAAGAGACCCAGTACTTC. The chain uses TRBV5-4 and TRBJ2-5; the D gene is possibly TRBD1 (6 bases). Germline V gene lookup returns CDR1 SGHNT and CDR2 YYREEE (reference sequence). The CDR3 has 17 amino acids. V was trimmed by 0 bases and J by 3 bases, leaving 18 bases between them.

This clone appeared a single time. This rearrangement joins TRBV6-6 to TRBJ2-2, with 7 bases identical to TRBD1. Unmatched junction bases numbered 0, after V lost 0 bases and J lost 8 bases. Germline CDR1 is MNHNY and CDR2 is SVGAGI (reference sequence). The CDR3 runs 13 residues. CDR3 nucleotide sequence: TGTGCCAGCAGTTACTCGACAGGGGGGGAGCTGTTTTTT. Its translation is CASSYSTGGELFF.

This clone was observed a handful of times. This chain connects TRBV30 to TRBJ2-3, with 7 bases identical to TRBD1. V lost 0 bases, J lost 4 bases, and 4 bases stayed unmatched. Germline CDR1 is GTSNPN and CDR2 is SVGIG (reference sequence). This CDR3 contains 14 residues. CDR3 loop: CAWSVRQGPDTQYF. CDR3 nucleotides: TGTGCCTGGAGTGTACGACAGGGCCCAGATACGCAGTATTTT.